The T cell receptor (beta chain) under discussion was sequenced for a study of Graves' ophthalmopathy and Graves' hyperthyroidism. Study conclusions and caveats: The model flagged ophthalmopathy progression at 55% to 71% sensitivity and 72% to 85% specificity.

This clonotype has only a few counts. Its target is not known. V shed 5 bases and J 0 bases; nucleotides not matched to a gene: 6. This CDR3 has 16 amino acids. Germline V CDR1 and CDR2: SGHTA, FQGTGA. The PBMC fraction was derived from more than 8 ml of fresh peripheral blood. TCR beta CDR3 amplification used RNA transcripts. Scientists carried out first-round RT-PCR using HTBI primers and then a second-round multiplex PCR. TCRdb itself ran the multiplex PCR reads through MiXCR, one entry per CDR3 protein. This table holds roughly 480,000 distinct CDR3 sequences, roughly 14% found once. The chain couples TRBV7-3 to TRBJ1-1, with 10 bases that match TRBD1. The clonotype was recovered from a woman in her thirties with Graves' ophthalmopathy. The sequenced material came from blood. The DNA of the CDR3 is TGTGCCAGCAGCGACAGGGGGCTCAGCATGAACACTGAAGCTTTCTTT. Protein: CASSDRGLSMNTEAFF.